The rows below give T cell receptor beta chains drawn from one sample of a study of blood T cell repertoires in COVID-19. Measured with immunoSEQ multiplex PCR; TCRdb has only the in-frame clones, and not every one. The sample lists 280,000 or so clones; roughly 87% were seen once. The sample consisted of peripheral blood. Receptors were obtained from a human donor in a cohort sampled during active COVID-19. Both conserved end residues are part of each CDR3. Fields, in order: clone size, J gene, V gene, D gene, CDR3 protein, CDR3 DNA. D genes are given only for firm matches. Not all rows give a size; the values are once, few, many and, for expanded clones, a class.

clone_size: .
j_call: TRBJ1-6
v_call: TRBV5-6
d_call: TRBD1
cdr3_aa: CASSLGQGGSPLHF
cdr3_nt: TGTGCCAGCAGCCTAGGACAGGGAGGTTCACCCCTCCACTTT

clone_size: once
j_call: TRBJ2-1
v_call: TRBV28
d_call: TRBD2
cdr3_aa: CASTLRTSGYNEQFF
cdr3_nt: TGTGCCAGCACCCTGAGGACTAGCGGATACAATGAGCAGTTCTTC

clone_size: .
j_call: TRBJ2-3
v_call: TRBV4-2
d_call: .
cdr3_aa: CASSQDASPRYTQYF
cdr3_nt: TGTGCCAGCAGCCAAGACGCCTCTCCTAGGTATACGCAGTATTTT

clone_size: .
j_call: TRBJ1-5
v_call: TRBV19
d_call: TRBD1
cdr3_aa: CASMRDRNSNQPQHF
cdr3_nt: TGTGCCAGTATGCGGGACAGGAATAGCAATCAGCCCCAGCATTTT

clone_size: once
j_call: TRBJ2-1
v_call: TRBV6-2/TRBV6-3
d_call: .
cdr3_aa: CASSKTGTQNEQFF
cdr3_nt: TGTGCCAGCAGCAAAACCGGGACTCAAAATGAGCAGTTCTTC

clone_size: .
j_call: TRBJ2-2
v_call: TRBV7-2
d_call: .
cdr3_aa: CASSLAWGPGELFF
cdr3_nt: TGTGCCAGCAGCTTAGCTTGGGGGCCCGGGGAGCTGTTTTTT

clone_size: .
j_call: TRBJ2-1
v_call: TRBV6-5
d_call: TRBD2
cdr3_aa: CASSRAGGPSNEQFF
cdr3_nt: TGTGCCAGCAGCAGAGCGGGAGGGCCCTCCAATGAGCAGTTCTTC

clone_size: .
j_call: TRBJ2-7
v_call: TRBV28
d_call: TRBD1
cdr3_aa: CAVTGMPYEQYF
cdr3_nt: TGTGCCGTGACAGGGATGCCCTACGAGCAGTACTTC

clone_size: .
j_call: TRBJ2-7
v_call: TRBV5-1
d_call: TRBD1
cdr3_aa: CASSTTSDRVGEQYF
cdr3_nt: TGCGCCAGCAGCACGACATCGGACAGGGTTGGCGAGCAGTACTTC

clone_size: once
j_call: TRBJ2-7
v_call: TRBV7-2
d_call: TRBD2
cdr3_aa: CASSPSGRAGRYEQYF
cdr3_nt: TGTGCCAGCAGTCCTAGCGGGAGGGCCGGACGGTACGAGCAGTACTTC

clone_size: .
j_call: TRBJ2-5
v_call: TRBV5-1
d_call: .
cdr3_aa: CASSLFTANQETQYF
cdr3_nt: TGCGCCAGCAGCTTGTTCACTGCCAACCAAGAGACCCAGTACTTC

clone_size: once
j_call: TRBJ1-5
v_call: TRBV6-5
d_call: TRBD1
cdr3_aa: CASGGQGAGQPQHF
cdr3_nt: TGTGCCAGTGGGGGACAGGGGGCCGGCCAGCCCCAGCATTTT

clone_size: .
j_call: TRBJ1-2
v_call: TRBV7-8
d_call: TRBD1
cdr3_aa: CASSRTGQGNYGYTF
cdr3_nt: TGTGCCAGCAGCCGAACGGGACAGGGGAACTATGGCTACACCTTC

clone_size: .
j_call: TRBJ2-5
v_call: TRBV28
d_call: TRBD1
cdr3_aa: CASSPQGVGETQYF
cdr3_nt: TGTGCCAGCAGTCCACAGGGGGTGGGAGAGACCCAGTACTTC

clone_size: .
j_call: TRBJ1-4
v_call: TRBV28
d_call: .
cdr3_aa: CASSLMVEVEKLFF
cdr3_nt: TGTGCCAGCAGTTTAATGGTGGAGGTTGAAAAACTGTTTTTT

clone_size: .
j_call: TRBJ2-4
v_call: TRBV6-5
d_call: .
cdr3_aa: CASKADLGNIQYF
cdr3_nt: TGTGCCAGCAAAGCGGACCTAGGGAACATTCAGTACTTC

clone_size: few
j_call: TRBJ1-1
v_call: TRBV3-1/TRBV3-2
d_call: .
cdr3_aa: CASSQGQGGPGAEAFF
cdr3_nt: TGTGCCAGCAGCCAAGGCCAAGGAGGCCCCGGGGCTGAAGCTTTCTTT

clone_size: once
j_call: TRBJ2-4
v_call: TRBV5-6
d_call: TRBD2
cdr3_aa: CASSLLGLASHKNIQYF
cdr3_nt: TGTGCCAGCAGCCTTCTGGGACTAGCGAGTCACAAAAACATTCAGTACTTC

clone_size: .
j_call: TRBJ2-3
v_call: TRBV4-1
d_call: .
cdr3_aa: CASSRTRSDTQYF
cdr3_nt: TGCGCCAGCAGCCGAACGCGGTCAGATACGCAGTATTTT

clone_size: .
j_call: TRBJ1-2
v_call: TRBV27
d_call: .
cdr3_aa: CASSFSGIGGYTF
cdr3_nt: TGTGCCAGCAGTTTTTCAGGGATCGGTGGCTACACCTTC

clone_size: .
j_call: TRBJ1-1
v_call: TRBV21-1
d_call: .
cdr3_aa: CASSSVWTGRNTEAFF
cdr3_nt: TGTGCCAGCAGCTCTGTTTGGACAGGGAGGAACACTGAAGCTTTCTTT

clone_size: .
j_call: TRBJ1-1
v_call: TRBV5-6
d_call: TRBD1
cdr3_aa: CASSLTGVYTEAFF
cdr3_nt: TGTGCCAGCAGCTTGACAGGGGTATACACTGAAGCTTTCTTT

clone_size: .
j_call: TRBJ2-3
v_call: TRBV7-3
d_call: TRBD2
cdr3_aa: CASSFAVAGATDTQYF
cdr3_nt: TGTGCCAGCAGCTTCGCCGTAGCGGGAGCTACAGATACGCAGTATTTT

clone_size: .
j_call: TRBJ2-1
v_call: TRBV19
d_call: TRBD1
cdr3_aa: CASSRTGTGGNEQFF
cdr3_nt: TGTGCCAGTAGTAGGACCGGGACAGGGGGCAATGAGCAGTTCTTC

clone_size: .
j_call: TRBJ2-2
v_call: TRBV6-2/TRBV6-3
d_call: TRBD2
cdr3_aa: CASSYPGLATGELFF
cdr3_nt: TGTGCCAGCAGTTACCCGGGACTAGCGACCGGGGAGCTGTTTTTT

clone_size: once
j_call: TRBJ2-1
v_call: TRBV6-5
d_call: TRBD2
cdr3_aa: CASSYGGGSYNEQFF
cdr3_nt: TGTGCCAGCAGTTACGGGGGGGGGTCCTACAATGAGCAGTTCTTC

clone_size: .
j_call: TRBJ2-5
v_call: TRBV7-2
d_call: TRBD2
cdr3_aa: CASSSRAIAGKETQYF
cdr3_nt: TGTGCCAGCAGCTCAAGGGCGATAGCGGGGAAAGAGACCCAGTACTTC

clone_size: .
j_call: TRBJ1-2
v_call: TRBV7-9
d_call: .
cdr3_aa: CASSRTRTGFRPSYGYTF
cdr3_nt: TGTGCCAGCAGCCGCACGCGAACAGGGTTTAGACCGAGCTATGGCTACACCTTC

clone_size: .
j_call: TRBJ1-1
v_call: TRBV18
d_call: .
cdr3_aa: CASSPSHGSGSEAFF
cdr3_nt: TGTGCCAGCTCACCTAGCCACGGGTCCGGGAGTGAAGCTTTCTTT

clone_size: .
j_call: TRBJ2-5
v_call: TRBV7-2
d_call: .
cdr3_aa: CASSPGLIEETQYF
cdr3_nt: TGTGCCAGCAGCCCAGGACTAATAGAAGAGACCCAGTACTTC

clone_size: .
j_call: TRBJ1-4
v_call: TRBV19
d_call: .
cdr3_aa: CASSTGGGPEKLFF
cdr3_nt: TGTGCCAGTAGTACTGGCGGCGGTCCGGAAAAACTGTTTTTT

clone_size: once
j_call: TRBJ1-1
v_call: TRBV29-1
d_call: TRBD1
cdr3_aa: CSVVRGDTEAFF
cdr3_nt: TGCAGCGTCGTCAGGGGGGACACTGAAGCTTTCTTT

clone_size: .
j_call: TRBJ2-3
v_call: TRBV10-3
d_call: .
cdr3_aa: CAIRGLTDTQYF
cdr3_nt: TGTGCCATCAGGGGCCTAACAGATACGCAGTATTTT

clone_size: .
j_call: TRBJ2-1
v_call: TRBV7-9
d_call: TRBD2
cdr3_aa: CASSTGVVAGGPNEQFF
cdr3_nt: TGTGCCAGCAGCACGGGCGTTGTAGCGGGAGGGCCCAATGAGCAGTTCTTC

clone_size: .
j_call: TRBJ1-2
v_call: TRBV6-5
d_call: .
cdr3_aa: CASTSRVIKDGYTF
cdr3_nt: TGTGCCAGCACCTCCCGGGTGATAAAAGATGGCTACACCTTC

clone_size: .
j_call: TRBJ1-6
v_call: TRBV4-3
d_call: .
cdr3_aa: CASSQERLSPLHF
cdr3_nt: TGCGCCAGCAGCCAAGAGAGACTGTCACCCCTCCACTTT

clone_size: .
j_call: TRBJ1-3
v_call: TRBV20-1
d_call: .
cdr3_aa: CSALSGNTIYF
cdr3_nt: TGCAGTGCTTTAAGCGGAAACACCATATATTTT

clone_size: .
j_call: TRBJ2-3
v_call: TRBV13
d_call: .
cdr3_aa: CASIGLTTDTQYF
cdr3_nt: TGTGCCAGCATCGGACTAACCACAGATACGCAGTATTTT

clone_size: .
j_call: TRBJ1-6
v_call: TRBV28
d_call: TRBD1
cdr3_aa: CASSPGGLNSPLHF
cdr3_nt: TGTGCCAGCAGTCCAGGGGGATTGAATTCACCCCTCCACTTT

clone_size: .
j_call: TRBJ1-5
v_call: TRBV28
d_call: TRBD1
cdr3_aa: CASRNSGGRFQPQHF
cdr3_nt: TGTGCCAGCAGAAACTCAGGGGGCCGTTTTCAGCCCCAGCATTTT

clone_size: .
j_call: TRBJ2-1
v_call: TRBV9
d_call: TRBD2
cdr3_aa: CASSVDGRNDNEQFF
cdr3_nt: TGTGCCAGCAGCGTAGACGGGAGGAACGACAATGAGCAGTTCTTC

clone_size: .
j_call: TRBJ1-1
v_call: TRBV28
d_call: .
cdr3_aa: CASSFDIMNTEAFF
cdr3_nt: TGTGCCAGCAGTTTCGACATAATGAACACTGAAGCTTTCTTT

clone_size: .
j_call: TRBJ1-1
v_call: TRBV5-1
d_call: .
cdr3_aa: CASSLKQAGGNTEAFF
cdr3_nt: TGCGCCAGCAGCTTAAAACAGGCGGGGGGAAACACTGAAGCTTTCTTT

clone_size: .
j_call: TRBJ2-7
v_call: TRBV7-5
d_call: .
cdr3_aa: CARRGSRHADSGEQYF
cdr3_nt: TGTGCCAGAAGGGGGAGCCGACATGCGGATTCGGGCGAGCAGTACTTC

clone_size: .
j_call: TRBJ2-7
v_call: TRBV9
d_call: TRBD1
cdr3_aa: CASSEVGTGGEQYF
cdr3_nt: TGTGCCAGCAGCGAGGTCGGGACAGGGGGTGAGCAGTACTTC

clone_size: .
j_call: TRBJ2-1
v_call: TRBV7-2
d_call: .
cdr3_aa: CASSSWAENNEQFF
cdr3_nt: TGTGCCAGCAGCTCTTGGGCTGAGAACAATGAGCAGTTCTTC

clone_size: .
j_call: TRBJ2-3
v_call: TRBV18
d_call: TRBD2
cdr3_aa: CASSELAGATDTQYF
cdr3_nt: TGTGCCAGCTCGGAACTAGCGGGAGCCACAGATACGCAGTATTTT

clone_size: once
j_call: TRBJ2-2
v_call: TRBV28
d_call: TRBD1
cdr3_aa: CASSAMPGQPAAGELFF
cdr3_nt: TGTGCCAGCAGCGCAATGCCGGGACAGCCCGCGGCCGGGGAGCTGTTTTTT

clone_size: .
j_call: TRBJ1-4
v_call: TRBV7-9
d_call: TRBD1
cdr3_aa: CASSFTSGQANEKLFF
cdr3_nt: TGTGCCAGCAGCTTTACATCGGGACAGGCGAATGAAAAACTGTTTTTT

clone_size: .
j_call: TRBJ1-6
v_call: TRBV6-5
d_call: TRBD1
cdr3_aa: CASSSGQGGFHF
cdr3_nt: TGTGCCAGCAGTTCGGGACAGGGGGGTTTCCACTTT

clone_size: few
j_call: TRBJ1-5
v_call: TRBV19
d_call: .
cdr3_aa: CASLGGGYSNQPQHF
cdr3_nt: TGTGCCAGCCTGGGTGGGGGCTATAGCAATCAGCCCCAGCATTTT

clone_size: .
j_call: TRBJ2-6
v_call: TRBV7-2
d_call: .
cdr3_aa: CASSLNAWANVLTF
cdr3_nt: TGTGCCAGCAGCTTGAATGCGTGGGCCAACGTCCTGACTTTC

clone_size: .
j_call: TRBJ2-7
v_call: TRBV4-1
d_call: TRBD1
cdr3_aa: CASSSRGQGIYEQYF
cdr3_nt: TGCGCCAGCAGCTCAAGGGGACAGGGAATCTACGAGCAGTACTTC

clone_size: once
j_call: TRBJ2-7
v_call: TRBV5-1
d_call: TRBD1
cdr3_aa: CASSPDRGRAYEQYF
cdr3_nt: TGCGCCAGCAGCCCGGACAGGGGGCGCGCCTACGAGCAGTACTTC

clone_size: .
j_call: TRBJ1-6
v_call: TRBV28
d_call: TRBD1
cdr3_aa: CASGGTGYSPLHF
cdr3_nt: TGTGCCAGCGGGGGGACAGGGTATTCACCCCTCCACTTT